A single T cell receptor beta chain is shown here with its context. This table comes from immunoSEQ multiplex PCR, and its TCRdb copy is limited to in-frame clones, with some not included. The repertoire holds about 660,000 clones, with roughly 90% as singletons. The data stem from a study of shared T cell receptors in the human thymus. V was pared by 4 bases and J by 2 bases, with 20 bases between. The CDR3 runs to 16 residues. CDR1 GTSNPN and CDR2 SVGIG come from the germline V gene (reference sequence). A further study also used this sample, focusing on human thymus T cells. From that report: Congenital heart defects were the reason for the corrective surgery that the donors, healthy Finnish infants, were having.

Sequenced material: thymocytes. The receptor's source is a boy under two years old with a congenital heart defect. The gene calls are TRBV30 and TRBJ1-1; D may be TRBD1 (6 bases). This chain's CDR3 is CAWKFVGQPSNTEAFF. The CDR3 nucleotides are TGTGCCTGGAAGTTTGTAGGACAGCCCTCTAACACTGAAGCTTTCTTT.